This TCR beta chain stems from a study of shared clonotypes between healthy human individuals. Study observations and caveats: Expectations were that clonotype sharing among donors would be affected by sequencing depth.

Negatively enriched CD4+ T cells were divided by CD45RA into naive and memory. The assay was carried out at the deep level. Original analysis: Filtering of immunoSEQ junctional sequences could not match full-length read filtering. Clones were read by immunoSEQ multiplex PCR, and TCRdb kept only the in-frame ones, dropping some. V and J calls and clone size are copied from that table; D and trimming were computed from the DNA. The sample yields 2 million to 3 million clones, roughly 93% seen once. To note about this clone: The antigen is not known.

The receptor was derived from a man between 18 and 29 years old in good health. Some clones in this sample may be carry-over from other donors' samples. The sample consisted of naive CD4+ T cells from PBMCs. As for subset: CD45RA+ positively selected.

DNA of the CDR3: TGTGCCAGCAGCCCAGGGACAACGAATAGCAATCAGCCCCAGCATTTT. Amino acids: CASSPGTTNSNQPQHF. The chain has TRBV5-8 and TRBJ1-5; D possibly corresponds to TRBD1 (6 bases). The CDR3 has 16 amino acids. Germline loops: CDR1 SGHTS, CDR2 YDEGEE. V was clipped by 4 bases and J by 0 bases, with 14 bases between them.